These 25 T cell receptor beta chains were sequenced from one sample in a study of regulatory T cells in long-lasting Graves disease. The time point denotes: newly diagnosed GD, antithyroid drugs for less than 3 months. Isolated PBMC RNA provided the starting material for the TCR library. With iRepertoire HTBI primers and Arm-PCR of CDR3 regions, TCR beta libraries were built. TCRdb used MiXCR to reprocess the multiplex PCR reads, holding one entry per CDR3 protein. The sample yields hundreds of thousands of distinct CDR3 sequences, 16% seen once. This sample also belongs to another study, concerning T cells in Graves' hyperthyroidism and ophthalmopathy.

This specimen was peripheral blood mononuclear cells (PBMCs), taken at new diagnosis, from a patient treated with antithyroid drugs. These receptors originate from a woman aged 25 to 45 with Graves disease.

Only a few counts were recorded for this clonotype. The chain combines TRBV20-1 with TRBJ2-3; a weak D match, TRBD2 (6 bases). Between the trimmed V and J ends, which lost 1 base and 5 bases, there was a span of 13 bases. Germline values: CDR1 DFQATT, CDR2 SNEGSKA (reference sequence). CDR3 size: 14 residues. CDR3 coding DNA: TGCAGTGCTAGAGTAGCTGGGACTGGAGATACGCAGTATTTT. It is translated as CSARVAGTGDTQYF.

This sequence joins TRBV5-1 and TRBJ2-1; TRBD2 matches 10 bases. V was clipped by 3 bases and J by 15 bases; unmatched bases: 9. CDR3 size: 13 residues. Per the germline V gene, CDR1 is SGHRS and CDR2 is YFSETQ. This CDR3 is CASSSSGSSHLFF. As DNA, the CDR3 is TGCGCCAGCAGCTCTAGCGGGAGCAGTCATCTGTTCTTC. The complete variable domain, with remaining parts taken from reference TRBV5-1 and TRBJ2-1, reads KAGVTQTPRYLIKTRGQQVTLSCSPISGHRSVSWYQQTPGQGLQFLFEYFSETQRNKGNFPGRFSGRQFSNSRSEMNVSTLELGDSALYLCASSSSGSSHLFFGPGTRLTVL.

This clonotype was counted many times. The chain links TRBV28 to TRBJ1-4, with 9 bases lining up with TRBD1. After removal of 5 bases from V and 4 bases from J, the junction contained 2 bases not matched to a gene. The germline gives CDR1 MDHEN, CDR2 SYDVKM. This CDR3 contains 14 residues. CDR3 residues: CASSGGQGNEKLFF. CDR3 DNA sequence: TGTGCCAGCAGTGGGGGACAGGGTAATGAAAAACTGTTTTTT.

This clonotype was seen at least ten times. The V and J genes are TRBV5-1 and TRBJ1-4; 7 nucleotides align to TRBD1. The CDR3 covers 17 residues. CDR1 and CDR2 (germline): SGHRS, YFSETQ. The trim removed 6 bases at V and 3 bases at J, leaving 14 bases unmatched. CDR3 in DNA: TGCGCCAGCACCCCGGGACAGCTTTTTGGGGCTAATGAAAAACTGTTTTTT. Its protein is CASTPGQLFGANEKLFF.

The chain has TRBV29-1 and TRBJ2-5, with D hard to call. This CDR3 spans 11 amino acids. Trimming removed 6 bases from V and 7 bases from J, with 12 bases in between. Germline V gene data show CDR1 as SQVTM and CDR2 as ANQGSEA. The CDR3 coding sequence is TGCAGCGTCACGAAGAGTTCGACCCAGTACTTC. This sequence encodes CSVTKSSTQYF.

This clonotype was recorded a few times. The chain employs TRBV27 and TRBJ2-3, with D hard to call. CDR3 length: 14 amino acids. V was clipped by 4 bases and J by 0 bases, with 8 bases between them. Looked up from germline, CDR1 is MNHEY and CDR2 is SMNVEV (reference sequence). CDR3 loop: CASSSDISTDTQYF. The CDR3 DNA reads as TGTGCCAGCAGTTCAGATATTAGCACAGATACGCAGTATTTT.

This sequence joins TRBV30 and TRBJ1-6; D remains unclear. From germline, CDR1 is GTSNPN and CDR2 SVGIG (reference sequence). The ends were cut back, 3 bases at V and 8 bases at J, with 11 bases in the middle. CDR3 length: 13 residues. CDR3 nucleotides: TGTGCCTGGAGCCTCACTACGGATTCACCCCTCCACTTT. It is translated as CAWSLTTDSPLHF.

The chain employs TRBV2 and TRBJ1-1; D is unclear. The V gene lost 2 bases and the J gene lost 0 bases, with 7 bases spanning the gap. Germline CDR1 and CDR2: SNHLY and FYNNEI. This CDR3 region has 14 residues. CDR3 in DNA: TGTGCCAGCAGTGAACGGGTCTTGAACACTGAAGCTTTCTTT. Translating gives CASSERVLNTEAFF. Complete variable domain (other parts from reference TRBV2 and TRBJ1-1): EPEVTQTPSHQVTQMGQEVILRCVPISNHLYFYWYRQILGQKVEFLVSFYNNEISEKSEIFDDQFSVERPDGSNFTLKIRSTKLEDSAMYFCASSERVLNTEAFFGQGTRLTVV.

The chain links TRBV9 to TRBJ2-3; D is unresolved. The CDR3 has 15 residues. The ends were cut back, 0 bases at V and 3 bases at J, with 11 bases in the middle. Germline V lookup: CDR1 SGDLS, CDR2 YYNGEE. CDR3 nucleotide sequence: TGTGCCAGCAGCGTAGATAGTCACCCGACAGATACGCAGTATTTT. As protein: CASSVDSHPTDTQYF. The variable domain in full, completed from reference TRBV9 and TRBJ2-3, reads DSGVTQTPKHLITATGQRVTLRCSPRSGDLSVYWYQQSLDQGLQFLIQYYNGEERAKGNILERFSAQQFPDLHSELNLSSLELGDSALYFCASSVDSHPTDTQYFGPGTRLTVL.

There are many counts of this clonotype. V is TRBV9 and J is TRBJ2-7, with D perhaps given as TRBD1 or TRBD2 (5 bases each). Looked up from germline, CDR1 is SGDLS and CDR2 is YYNGEE. The CDR3 consists of 15 residues. Trimming stripped 3 bases from V and 0 bases from J, with 13 bases between. The CDR3 nucleotides read TGTGCCAGCAGCGCGACCGGGACCGGCTCCTACGAGCAGTACTTC. Its translation is CASSATGTGSYEQYF.

This clonotype was detected only a few times. The chain carries TRBV7-2 and TRBJ2-7; the D gene is possibly TRBD2 (7 bases). The V gene lost 4 bases and the J gene lost 1 base, with 17 bases spanning the gap. The CDR3 runs to 16 residues. Germline values: CDR1 SGHTA, CDR2 FQGNSA. The DNA of the CDR3 is TGTGCCAGCAGCTCCACTTTAGGGGGGGCTTCCTACGAGCAGTACTTC. Translated: CASSSTLGGASYEQYF. Full variable domain (rest looked up from reference TRBV7-2 and TRBJ2-7): GAGVSQSPSNKVTEKGKDVELRCDPISGHTALYWYRQSLGQGLEFLIYFQGNSAPDKSGLPSDRFSAERTGGSVSTLTIQRTQQEDSAVYLCASSSTLGGASYEQYFGPGTRLTVT.

The table lists this clonotype with many counts. The V gene is TRBV27, the J gene TRBJ1-1; D call uncertain. In germline, CDR1 is MNHEY, CDR2 SMNVEV (reference sequence). Trimming left V 3 bases short and J 8 bases short, with 13 bases between. This CDR3 has 13 amino acids. The CDR3 coding sequence is TGTGCCAGCAGTTTTGGCGGGAATCGAGAAGCTTTCTTT. Its protein product is CASSFGGNREAFF.

In its sample, this clonotype was seen a few times. V and J are TRBV9 and TRBJ1-2, with D hard to call. V was clipped by 4 bases and J by 5 bases, with 15 bases between them. The CDR3 loop spans 14 amino acids. Germline loops: CDR1 SGDLS, CDR2 YYNGEE. CDR3 loop: CASSQRTGSYGYTF. The CDR3, as DNA: TGTGCCAGCAGCCAACGGACGGGGAGTTATGGCTACACCTTC.

This clonotype was found many times. The gene calls are TRBV15 and TRBJ1-1; 9 bases align to TRBD1. The V segment lost 0 bases and the J segment 6 bases; nucleotides outside the gene matches: 20. The germline gives CDR1 LNHNV, CDR2 YYDKDF (reference sequence). The CDR3 runs 20 residues. This CDR3 reads CATSRDMSTFITGGKPEAFF. DNA for the CDR3: TGTGCCACCAGCAGAGATATGTCCACCTTCATTACAGGGGGCAAGCCTGAAGCTTTCTTT.

In its sample, this clonotype was seen a few times. The gene calls are TRBV6-1 and TRBJ2-2; D is possibly TRBD2 (6 bases). There are 13 residues in the CDR3. Per germline, CDR1 MNHNS and CDR2 SASEGT. V was clipped by 7 bases and J by 8 bases, with 14 bases between them. Here the CDR3 DNA reads TGTGCCAGCAAACTAGCTTCAGTGGGGGAGCTGTTTTTT. Its protein product is CASKLASVGELFF.

This clonotype was observed many times. The gene calls are TRBV2 and TRBJ1-2; 7 bases match TRBD1. Germline trimming cut 6 bases from V and 8 bases from J; bases unmatched to any gene: 15. Germline values: CDR1 SNHLY, CDR2 FYNNEI. The CDR3 has 15 amino acids. Here the CDR3 reads CASRGSTGTVGGYTF. The DNA for the CDR3 is TGTGCCAGCAGGGGTTCAACCGGGACAGTCGGGGGCTACACCTTC.

Many counts were recorded for this clonotype. The chain combines TRBV7-9 with TRBJ2-1, with TRBD1 matching over 10 bases. V lost 6 bases, J lost 5 bases, and 4 bases stayed unmatched. Germline lookup yields CDR1 SEHNR and CDR2 FQNEAQ (reference sequence). The CDR3 is made up of 14 amino acids. CDR3 DNA sequence: TGTGCCAGCAGTAAGGGACAGGGGCACAATGAGCAGTTCTTC. Translating it yields CASSKGQGHNEQFF.

This clonotype was seen a few times. The chain links TRBV7-2 to TRBJ1-1; 7 bases align to TRBD1. This CDR3 has 16 amino acids. The germline gives CDR1 SGHTA, CDR2 FQGNSA. Trimming cost V 4 bases and J 2 bases; bases outside gene matches: 10. The CDR3 DNA reads TGTGCCAGCAGCTCAACACAGGGGAGCGTCAACACTGAAGCTTTCTTT. This encodes CASSSTQGSVNTEAFF.

This clonotype was seen a few times. The chain links TRBV9 to TRBJ1-3; D is ambiguous. The CDR3 is 19 amino acids. The ends were cut back, 1 base at V and 3 bases at J, with 23 bases in the middle. Germline CDR1 and CDR2: SGDLS and YYNGEE. The CDR3 sequence: CASSVRGNPEVLRGNTIYF. CDR3 DNA: TGTGCCAGCAGCGTACGAGGGAACCCAGAAGTGTTGCGTGGAAACACCATATATTTT.

The CDR3 spells CASSSRGGQGRNEQFF. The CDR3 DNA is TGTGCCAGCAGCTCAAGAGGGGGCCAGGGTCGGAATGAGCAGTTCTTC. The rearrangement uses TRBV11-1 and TRBJ2-1, with 7 bases that match TRBD1. Germline assignment: CDR1 SGHAT and CDR2 FQDESV (reference sequence). The J segment lost 7 bases and the V segment lost 4 bases, leaving 13 bases of the junction unmatched. The CDR3 runs 16 residues.

This clonotype occurred many times. This chain links TRBV27 with TRBJ1-4, with a tentative D call TRBD1 (5 bases). Trimming removed 8 bases at V and 0 bases at J, with 13 bases between. The CDR3 sequence is 15 residues long. The germline V gene has CDR1 MNHEY and CDR2 SMNVEV (reference sequence). The CDR3 DNA reads as TGTGCCAGCCGAAAGTACAGGTCAACTAATGAAAAACTGTTTTTT. As protein: CASRKYRSTNEKLFF.

There are many counts of this clonotype. J is TRBJ2-7 and V is TRBV20-1; D is ambiguous. Trimming cost V 6 bases and J 4 bases, with 10 bases left between them. The CDR3 sequence is 11 residues long. Germline CDR1 and CDR2: DFQATT and SNEGSKA (reference sequence). The CDR3 here is CSAVGQYEQYF. CDR3 sequence (DNA): TGCAGTGCCGTGGGCCAATACGAGCAGTACTTC.

J is TRBJ1-4 and V is TRBV5-6; unclear D gene. Germline V lookup: CDR1 SGHDT, CDR2 YYEEEE. Trimming removed 8 bases at V and 5 bases at J, with 19 bases between. The CDR3 extends over 15 amino acids. CDR3 loop: CASQQRGQPNEKLFF. In DNA form, the CDR3 reads TGTGCCAGTCAACAGAGAGGGCAGCCGAATGAAAAACTGTTTTTT.

This clonotype has just a few counts. This chain links TRBV18 with TRBJ1-5; D is unclear. The germline V and J ends were trimmed by 6 bases and 2 bases, with 14 bases remaining between them. The CDR3 length is 15 residues. Germline-derived CDR1 and CDR2 are KGHSH and LQKENI. This CDR3 reads CASSDGGSGNQPQHF. As DNA, the CDR3 is TGTGCCAGCTCTGATGGTGGTTCGGGCAATCAGCCCCAGCATTTT.

There are many counts of this clonotype. This chain joins TRBV28 and TRBJ2-5; D possibly corresponds to TRBD1 (6 bases). CDR3 size: 14 residues. V was clipped by 6 bases and J by 4 bases, with 15 bases between them. CDR1 MDHEN and CDR2 SYDVKM come from the germline V gene. In DNA, the CDR3 is TGTGCCAGCAGGGGCCAGGGGTGGGGAGAGACCCAGTACTTC. Amino acid sequence: CASRGQGWGETQYF. The full variable domain, rest sourced from reference TRBV28 and TRBJ2-5, is DVKVTQSSRYLVKRTGEKVFLECVQDMDHENMFWYRQDPGLGLRLIYFSYDVKMKEKGDIPEGYSVSREKKERFSLILESASTNQTSMYLCASRGQGWGETQYFGPGTRLLVL.